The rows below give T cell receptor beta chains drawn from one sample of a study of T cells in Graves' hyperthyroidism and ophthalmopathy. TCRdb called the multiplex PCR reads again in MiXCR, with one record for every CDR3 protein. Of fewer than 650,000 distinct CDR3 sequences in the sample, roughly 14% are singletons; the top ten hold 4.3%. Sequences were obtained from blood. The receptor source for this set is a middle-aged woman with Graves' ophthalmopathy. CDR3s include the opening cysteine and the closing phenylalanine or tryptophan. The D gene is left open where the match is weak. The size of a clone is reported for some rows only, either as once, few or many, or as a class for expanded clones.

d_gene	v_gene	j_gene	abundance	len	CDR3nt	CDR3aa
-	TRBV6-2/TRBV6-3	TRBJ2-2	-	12	TGTGCCCACGCAGGGATGACTGGGGAGCTGTTTTTT	CAHAGMTGELFF
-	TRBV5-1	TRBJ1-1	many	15	TGCGCCAGCAGCTTGGATAACAGGGAGAACACTGAAGCTTTCTTT	CASSLDNRENTEAFF
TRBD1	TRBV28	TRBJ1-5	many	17	TGTGCCAGCAGTTTGTGGGGGCCGGGACAGCTGTTTCAGCCCCAGCATTTT	CASSLWGPGQLFQPQHF
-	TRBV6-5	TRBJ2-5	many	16	TGTGCCAGCAGTTACTCTCGGTGGGGTGGACAAGAGACCCAGTACTTC	CASSYSRWGGQETQYF
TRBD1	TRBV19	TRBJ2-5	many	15	TGTGCCACCGGACAGGGGGCTTATGGTGGAGAGACCCAGTACTTC	CATGQGAYGGETQYF
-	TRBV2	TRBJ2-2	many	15	TGTGCCGCAGTTCGGGAGAACGCGAACACCGGGGAGCTGTTTTTT	CAAVRENANTGELFF
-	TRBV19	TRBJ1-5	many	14	TGTGCCAGTAGTATAAGCCATAGCAATCAGCCCCAGCATTTT	CASSISHSNQPQHF
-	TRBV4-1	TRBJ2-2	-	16	TGCGCCAGCAGCCTCAGGGGTGCCGCGAACACCGGGGAGCTGTTTTTT	CASSLRGAANTGELFF
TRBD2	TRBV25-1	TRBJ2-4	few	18	TGTGCCAGCAGTGACCTCCGCGGTAGCGGGAGCTCCAAAAACATTCAGTACTTC	CASSDLRGSGSSKNIQYF
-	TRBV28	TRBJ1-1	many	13	TGTGCCAGCAGACCACATTCCCCCCCAAGAGCTTTCTTT	CASRPHSPPRAFF
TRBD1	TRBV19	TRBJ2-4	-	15	TGTGCCAGTAGTAGACGACAGGGCCTCGGAAACATTCAGTACTTC	CASSRRQGLGNIQYF
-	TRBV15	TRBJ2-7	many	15	TGTGCCACCAGCCTAACAGCGGGACAGTCCTACGAGCAGTACTTC	CATSLTAGQSYEQYF
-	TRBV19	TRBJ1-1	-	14	TGTGCCAGTAGGCCATCGGGACTCATCGCTGAAGCTTTCTTT	CASRPSGLIAEAFF
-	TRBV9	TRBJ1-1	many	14	TGTGCCAGCAGCGTGGTAACGACGAACACTGAAGCTTTCTTT	CASSVVTTNTEAFF
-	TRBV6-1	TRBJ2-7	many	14	TGTGCCAGCAGTGACCTTGGACCCCTCTACGAGCAGTACTTC	CASSDLGPLYEQYF
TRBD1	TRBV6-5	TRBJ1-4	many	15	TGTGCCAGCAGTTACGGGACAGGGAGGGAGGAAAAACTGTTTTTT	CASSYGTGREEKLFF
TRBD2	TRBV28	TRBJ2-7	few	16	TGTGCCAGCAGTTCTCCAGGACTAGCGGGAGTTAACGAGCAGTACTTC	CASSSPGLAGVNEQYF
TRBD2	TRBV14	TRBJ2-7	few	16	TGTGCCAGCAGCCCGTCGGGGGGGGGCCCTCGATGGGGGCAGTACTTC	CASSPSGGGPRWGQYF
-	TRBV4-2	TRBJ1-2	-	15	TGTGCCAGCAGCCAAGTGGGGGTCTCGGGACATGGCTACACCTTC	CASSQVGVSGHGYTF
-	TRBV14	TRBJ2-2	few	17	TGTGCCAGCAGCCAAGTCGGAGGCCTAGCTAACACCGGGGAGCTGTTTTTT	CASSQVGGLANTGELFF
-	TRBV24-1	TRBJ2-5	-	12	TGTGCCACCAGTGCAGGCCAAGAGACCCAGTACTTC	CATSAGQETQYF
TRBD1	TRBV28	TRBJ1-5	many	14	TGTGCCAGCAGATCGGGACAGGCGACTAAGCCCCAGCATTTT	CASRSGQATKPQHF
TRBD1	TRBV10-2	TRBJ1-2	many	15	TGCGCCAGCAGTGAGTCGACCGGACAGGGGTATGGCTACACCTTC	CASSESTGQGYGYTF
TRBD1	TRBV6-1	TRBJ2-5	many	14	TGTGCCAGCAGGGGAAGACAGGGCCAAGAGACCCAGTACTTC	CASRGRQGQETQYF
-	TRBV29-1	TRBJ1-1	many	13	TGCAGCGTGGGAGGTGTCGCGGGCACTGAAGCTTTCTTT	CSVGGVAGTEAFF
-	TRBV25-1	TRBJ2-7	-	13	TGTGCCAGCAGTGACGGGGGAGGCTACGAGCAGTACTTC	CASSDGGGYEQYF
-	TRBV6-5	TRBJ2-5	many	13	TGTGCCAGCAGTTACTCGGTACAAGAGACCCAGTACTTC	CASSYSVQETQYF
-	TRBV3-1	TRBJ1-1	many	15	TGTGCCAGCAGCCAAGGCGGGAACATGAACACTGAAGCTTTCTTT	CASSQGGNMNTEAFF
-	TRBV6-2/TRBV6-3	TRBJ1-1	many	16	TGTGCCAGCAGTTACTCTCAACCCGGGGGGAAGGTTGAAGCTTTCTTT	CASSYSQPGGKVEAFF
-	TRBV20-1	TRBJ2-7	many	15	TGCAGTGCTAGAGATGGATCAGGGTACCTGTACGAGCAGTACTTC	CSARDGSGYLYEQYF
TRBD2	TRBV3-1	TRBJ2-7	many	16	TGTGCCAGCAGCCAAGTTGGAGGTAGCGGGAGTGGCGAGCAGTACTTC	CASSQVGGSGSGEQYF